The text below deals with one TCR beta chain. Its cognate antigen is unknown. This entry belongs to a study of CD8+CD57+ T cells in acquired aplastic anemia. Looking at the study overall: Average DNA yield from sorted CD4+ and CD8+ cells was about 3 ug. Study conclusions and caveats: Overlap between patients and controls comprised just under 30 CD8+ CDR3 sequences.

The CDR3 is 14 amino acids. Germline V gene sequence: CDR1 SNHLY, CDR2 FYNNEI. V lost 8 bases and J lost 6; bases outside the gene matches: 9. TCR beta VDJ and CDR3 profiling used genomic DNA as template. TCRdb re-derived calls from the reads in MiXCR, one entry per CDR3 protein. The data contain 200,000 or so distinct CDR3 sequences, around 66% of them singletons. Sequenced input: sorted CD4+, CD8+, or CD8+CD57+ T cells (not recorded which) from PBMCs. V is TRBV2 and J is TRBJ2-2; 7 nucleotides match TRBD2. The TCR originated in a human donor with severe aplastic anemia or a healthy control (not recorded which). The CDR3 region is CASREAFPAGELFF. CDR3 nucleotides: TGTGCCAGCCGGGAGGCCTTCCCTGCCGGGGAGCTGTTTTTT. Filled out from reference TRBV2 and TRBJ2-2, the complete variable domain reads EPEVTQTPSHQVTQMGQEVILRCVPISNHLYFYWYRQILGQKVEFLVSFYNNEISEKSEIFDDQFSVERPDGSNFTLKIRSTKLEDSAMYFCASREAFPAGELFFGEGSRLTVL.